The 11 T cell receptor beta chains reported below all come from one sample, sequenced in a study of regulatory T cells in long-lasting Graves disease. Construction of the TCR beta libraries employed iRepertoire HTBI primers in conjunction with Arm-PCR of CDR3 regions. TCRdb passed the multiplex PCR reads through MiXCR, listing each CDR3 protein once. The table records some 560,000 distinct CDR3 sequences, 15% to 20% of them present only once. Stated time point: newly diagnosed GD, antithyroid drugs for less than 3 months. PBMCs provided the RNA from which the TCR library was made. These records were also assigned to another study, of T cells in Graves' hyperthyroidism and ophthalmopathy.

Material: peripheral blood mononuclear cells (PBMCs), obtained at new diagnosis, from a patient treated with antithyroid drugs. These receptors all stem from a woman aged 40-60 years with Graves disease.

This clonotype was seen ten or more times. This chain uses TRBV6-1 with TRBJ2-1, with D perhaps matching TRBD1 or TRBD2 (5 bases each). The CDR3 runs to 18 residues. Germline V CDR1 and CDR2: MNHNS, SASEGT. Deletions cut 2 bases from V and 4 bases from J, with 21 bases between. The CDR3 coding sequence is TGTGCCAGCAGTGAAAAAGGGGCGAGAGGGCCTCATTACAATGAGCAGTTCTTC. Protein: CASSEKGARGPHYNEQFF.

At least ten counts were recorded for this clonotype. The gene calls are TRBV12-3 or TRBV12-4 and TRBJ1-4, with D perhaps TRBD1 (5 bases). The V end lost 7 bases, the J end lost 5 bases, and 14 bases lay between the germline ends. The length of the CDR3 is 14 residues. The CDR3 DNA is TGTGCCAGCACCCCGGGGCTTTACAATGAAAAACTGTTTTTT. Its protein is CASTPGLYNEKLFF.

This clonotype was seen ten or more times. The J gene is TRBJ1-5, the V gene TRBV12-3 or TRBV12-4; TRBD1 aligns across 7 bases. This CDR3 has 14 residues. J was trimmed by 4 bases and V by 3 bases; bases with no gene match: 3. This CDR3 is CASSFGTANQPQHF. In DNA form, the CDR3 reads TGTGCCAGCAGTTTCGGGACAGCGAATCAGCCCCAGCATTTT.

Note on this clonotype: This may arise from a read error, as a much more abundant clone is one base away. The chain links TRBV10-3 to TRBJ2-1; 7 bases agree with TRBD1. V shed 10 bases and J 10 bases; nucleotides not matched to a gene: 10. The germline CDR1 and CDR2 sequences are ENHRY and SYGVKD. The CDR3 totals 12 residues. The CDR3 nucleotides read TGTGCCACTCAACAGGGGTCCGGCGAGCAGTTCTTC. It is translated as CATQQGSGEQFF.

Turning to this clonotype: With a much larger clone just one base away, this may be a read error. V gene TRBV4-1 combines with J gene TRBJ2-4, with D tentatively TRBD2 (5 bases). Germline CDR1 is MGHRA and CDR2 is YSYEKL. This CDR3 has 13 amino acids. The V end lost 3 bases, the J end lost 13 bases, and 16 bases lay between the germline ends. The CDR3 sequence: CASSQLLVGEQYF. DNA for the CDR3: TGCGCCAGCAGCCAGTTACTAGTTGGTGAGCAGTACTTC.

The table lists this clonotype with a few counts. V gene TRBV18 combines with J gene TRBJ2-4; D unresolved. Germline V gives CDR1 KGHSH, CDR2 LQKENI. V lost 8 bases to trimming and J lost 7 bases, with 15 bases between them. There are 13 residues in the CDR3. CDR3 protein: CASPLGEYNIQYF. CDR3 nucleotide sequence: TGTGCCAGCCCACTCGGCGAGTATAACATTCAGTACTTC.

This clonotype has a handful of counts. The CDR3 sequence: CASSIGATARQPQHF. The CDR3 DNA is TGTGCCAGCAGTATAGGAGCAACGGCGCGCCAGCCCCAGCATTTT. The chain joins TRBV12-3 or TRBV12-4 to TRBJ1-5; D gene ambiguous. The CDR3 has 15 residues. Trimming took 5 bases from V and 7 from J, leaving 18 bases between them.

The CDR3 is CASSDYGTGGLVRTDTQYF. As DNA, the CDR3 is TGTGCCAGCAGTGATTACGGGACAGGGGGGTTAGTCCGCACAGATACGCAGTATTTT. The J gene is TRBJ2-3, the V gene TRBV6-2 or TRBV6-3; 11 bases are shared with TRBD1. Germline-derived CDR1 and CDR2 are MNHEY and SVGEGT. V shed 5 bases and J 1 base; nucleotides not matched to a gene: 14. The CDR3 contains 19 residues.

This clonotype has a count of ten or more. The rearrangement joins TRBV12-3 or TRBV12-4 to TRBJ2-3, with D possibly called TRBD1 or TRBD2 (7 bases each). V lost 3 bases to trimming and J lost 4 bases, with 17 bases between them. The CDR3 spans 16 residues. The CDR3 coding sequence is TGTGCCAGCAGTTTCAGGGGGGGCCTCTCCGCAGATACGCAGTATTTT. It encodes CASSFRGGLSADTQYF.

This clonotype appeared once. A far larger clone is a single base away, which makes a read error likely. The chain is built from TRBV6-9 and TRBJ1-1; D unresolved. The CDR3 spans 15 residues. CDR1 and CDR2 from the germline V gene are MNHGY and SVAAGI. In DNA form, the CDR3 reads TGCGCCAGCAGTGAGTATCGAGACCAGAACGCTGAAGCTTTCTTT. It yields the protein CASSEYRDQNAEAFF.

This clonotype was detected only a few times. J is TRBJ2-3 and V is TRBV5-1; TRBD1 is a possible D gene (6 bases). V dropped 0 bases and J dropped 0 bases, with 11 bases sitting between them. This CDR3 is built from 16 residues. Per the germline V gene, CDR1 is SGHRS and CDR2 is YFSETQ. The CDR3 nucleotides read TGCGCCAGCAGCTTGGGGGGGCCCGTGAGCACAGATACGCAGTATTTT. It specifies CASSLGGPVSTDTQYF.